These 22 T cell receptor beta chains were all obtained from the same sample, sequenced in a study of CXCR3-negative and CXCR3-positive naive CD8 T cells. The authors prepared UMI-labeled TRB cDNA libraries by 5' RACE. TCRdb re-called the 5' RACE reads, yielding one record per CDR3 amino acid sequence without DNA. The ten most abundant clones cover 2.5% to 3% of a sample with approximately 24,000 distinct CDR3 sequences. Sample: naive CXCR3- CD8+ T cells from blood. Subset meaning: CD45RO-CCR7+CD27+CD95- naive CD8+ T cells lacking CXCR3 (TNR3-). The receptors originated from a human donor in good health. Some clones in this sample may be carry-over from other donors' samples.

The genes are TRBV15 and TRBJ2-3; TCRdb returns TRBD2, unconfirmable since there is no DNA. CDR1 is LNHNV, CDR2 YYDKDF, per germline (reference sequence). The CDR3 loop spans 15 amino acids. The CDR3 spells CATSRGRRDTDTQYF.

This rearrangement joins TRBV12-3 or TRBV12-4 to TRBJ1-2. CDR3 length: 14 amino acids. The CDR3 here is CASSSLTVNYGYTF.

The chain links TRBV20-1 to TRBJ2-7; lacking DNA, the TRBD1 call made by TCRdb goes unchecked. The length of the CDR3 is 14 residues. Germline CDR1 reads DFQATT; CDR2 reads SNEGSKA (reference sequence). CDR3 region: CSASSSGQRYEQYF.

The chain employs TRBV15 and TRBJ1-1; checking the TCRdb D call of TRBD1 is not possible without DNA. The V gene's germline CDR1 is LNHNV and CDR2 YYDKDF (reference sequence). This CDR3 spans 14 amino acids. CDR3: CATRSGQRQTEAFF.

V and J are TRBV3-1 and TRBJ1-2; TCRdb gives TRBD1 as the D gene, but with no DNA this cannot be confirmed. The CDR3 totals 16 residues. Germline values: CDR1 LGHDT, CDR2 YNNKEL (reference sequence). The CDR3 reads CASSQERTGGNYGYTF.

The chain has TRBV7-8 and TRBJ2-2; as DNA is missing, the TRBD2 call by TCRdb cannot be tested. CDR1 SGHVS and CDR2 FQNEAQ come from the germline V gene. The length of the CDR3 is 16 residues. Here the CDR3 reads CASSLLAGAYTGELFF.

The V gene is TRBV6-1, the J gene TRBJ2-1; TCRdb's D gene call, TRBD1, goes unchecked for lack of DNA. The CDR3 has 14 residues. Germline V gene lookup returns CDR1 MNHNS and CDR2 SASEGT. CDR3 in amino acids: CASSDSTGYNEQFF.

This chain links TRBV15 with TRBJ2-7; there is no DNA to check the TCRdb D call of TRBD1. CDR3 length equals 14 residues. Germline V CDR1 and CDR2: LNHNV, YYDKDF (reference sequence). CDR3 sequence reads: CATSSRDRYYEQYF.

The chain recombines TRBV28 with TRBJ1-2. Germline V gene lookup returns CDR1 MDHEN and CDR2 SYDVKM. This CDR3 region has 13 residues. This CDR3 reads CASSPYDTYGYTF.

Considering frequency, this clonotype is medium-sized. This chain connects TRBV9 to TRBJ2-7; TCRdb calls TRBD1, which cannot be checked without DNA. CDR3 size: 16 residues. Germline CDR1 and CDR2: SGDLS and YYNGEE. CDR3 amino acids: CASSVGPGTGGDEQYF.

CDR3 region: CASSLAFQGGAYEQYF. V gene TRBV7-2 combines with J gene TRBJ2-7. Germline V gives CDR1 SGHTA, CDR2 FQGNSA. This CDR3 contains 16 residues.

The chain employs TRBV12-3 or TRBV12-4 and TRBJ2-7; TCRdb's assignment of TRBD1 cannot be checked, as there is no DNA. This CDR3 is 14 amino acids long. CDR3 sequence: CASSFLGQGYEQYF.

The chain joins TRBV6-5 to TRBJ2-5; TCRdb proposes TRBD2, but this gene call is untestable without DNA. The CDR3 covers 15 residues. Per the germline V gene, CDR1 is MNHEY and CDR2 is SVGAGI. This CDR3 reads CASSPAGGQQETQYF.

J is TRBJ1-1 and V is TRBV7-9. Germline CDR1 SEHNR, CDR2 FQNEAQ (reference sequence). The CDR3 runs 13 residues. CDR3 loop: CASSFSAGPEAFF.

This chain links TRBV28 with TRBJ2-1. The CDR3 totals 13 residues. Germline V gene lookup returns CDR1 MDHEN and CDR2 SYDVKM. CDR3 protein: CASSETLQNEQFF.

CDR3 sequence reads: CASSFYQGGTEAFF. The chain employs TRBV27 and TRBJ1-1; TCRdb gives TRBD1 as the D gene, but with no DNA this cannot be confirmed. Germline lookup yields CDR1 MNHEY and CDR2 SMNVEV (reference sequence). The CDR3 length is 14 residues.

The chain combines TRBV12-3 or TRBV12-4 with TRBJ1-5; lacking DNA, the TRBD1 call made by TCRdb goes unchecked. The length of the CDR3 is 13 residues. This chain's CDR3 is CASSFGAAQPQHF.

This sequence joins TRBV28 and TRBJ1-1; TCRdb's D gene call, TRBD1, goes unchecked for lack of DNA. From germline, CDR1 is MDHEN and CDR2 SYDVKM. This CDR3 is 14 amino acids long. CDR3 in amino acids: CASSRRTVNTEAFF.

This sequence joins TRBV10-3 and TRBJ2-2; TCRdb returns TRBD2, unconfirmable since there is no DNA. Germline V gives CDR1 ENHRY, CDR2 SYGVKD. The CDR3 has 16 amino acids. Here the CDR3 reads CAISPSGGASTGELFF.

The V gene is TRBV28, the J gene TRBJ1-5; the TRBD1 assignment by TCRdb is unverifiable without DNA. The CDR3 covers 16 residues. CDR1 is MDHEN and CDR2 is SYDVKM in the germline V gene. The CDR3 protein is CASSSGQDYSNQPQHF.

The V and J genes are TRBV6-4 and TRBJ2-1; with no DNA, the TCRdb D assignment of TRBD2 cannot be verified. This CDR3 is built from 15 residues. Germline loops: CDR1 MRHNA, CDR2 SNTAGT. CDR3 amino acids: CASSDLAGESNEQFF.

This rearrangement joins TRBV28 to TRBJ2-3; TCRdb reports TRBD2, a call that lacks DNA to check it against. This CDR3 comprises 15 residues. The germline CDR1 and CDR2 sequences are MDHEN and SYDVKM. CDR3 sequence: CASSLPSGGEDTQYF. The complete variable domain, with remaining parts taken from reference TRBV28 and TRBJ2-3, reads DVKVTQSSRYLVKRTGEKVFLECVQDMDHENMFWYRQDPGLGLRLIYFSYDVKMKEKGDIPEGYSVSREKKERFSLILESASTNQTSMYLCASSLPSGGEDTQYFGPGTRLTVL.